In its sample, the clone carrying this T cell receptor (beta chain) was seen many times. Its specificity is not known. Quantitative 5'-RACE with molecular barcodes was used to make the TCR beta libraries. TCRdb redid the calling of the 5' RACE reads with MiXCR, one entry per CDR3 protein. The data hold about 360,000 distinct CDR3 sequences, with about 15% observed a single time. The data originate from a study of CD8 T cells in ankylosing spondylitis. V gave up 0 bases and J gave up 8 bases; unmatched junction bases: 9. The CDR3 length is 16 residues. The germline gives CDR1 DFQATT, CDR2 SNEGSKA (reference sequence). The study, taken as a whole, reports: Characteristic of ankylosing spondylitis blood, it appeared, was a TCR beta motif comprising roughly eight highly homologous variants.

The sequence was obtained from a male donor with ankylosing spondylitis or in good health (not recorded which). This chain connects TRBV20-1 to TRBJ1-6, with 8 bases aligning to TRBD1. Sequenced: blood, either unsorted or a sorted T cell fraction (not recorded which). The CDR3 region has the DNA TGCAGTGCTAGAGATCGGGCAGGGGGCGGTTATTCACCCCTCCACTTT. Its translation: CSARDRAGGGYSPLHF.